The rows below give T cell receptor beta chains drawn from one sample of a study of shared clonotypes between healthy human individuals. This table comes from immunoSEQ multiplex PCR, and its TCRdb copy is limited to in-frame clones, with some not included. The sample includes around 650,000 clones, about 95% of them seen just once. Sequenced input: naive CD8+ T cells sorted from blood. The source is a woman aged 30 to 39 in good health. Each CDR3 is given with its conserved first and last residue. D genes are given only for firm matches. Only some rows state a clone size, as once, few, many or a class for expanded clones.

CDR3aa: CASSVGEARGREQFF; CDR3nt: TGTGCCAGCAGCGTAGGAGAAGCAAGGGGGCGTGAGCAGTTCTTC; abundance: .; v_gene: TRBV9; d_gene: TRBD1; j_gene: TRBJ2-1
CDR3aa: CASSLAGSYEQYF; CDR3nt: TGTGCCAGCAGTTTAGCCGGCTCCTACGAGCAGTACTTC; abundance: .; v_gene: TRBV27; d_gene: .; j_gene: TRBJ2-7
CDR3aa: CASSIDPPGGRLTGELFF; CDR3nt: TGTGCCAGTAGTATAGATCCCCCCGGCGGGAGGCTCACCGGGGAGCTGTTTTTT; abundance: .; v_gene: TRBV19; d_gene: TRBD2; j_gene: TRBJ2-2
CDR3aa: CASSESRTFSGEKLFF; CDR3nt: TGCGCCAGCAGTGAGTCTCGAACGTTCTCAGGTGAAAAACTGTTTTTT; abundance: .; v_gene: TRBV10-1; d_gene: .; j_gene: TRBJ1-4
CDR3aa: CASSFGSPLHF; CDR3nt: TGTGCCAGCAGTTTTGGATCACCCCTCCACTTT; abundance: .; v_gene: TRBV28; d_gene: .; j_gene: TRBJ1-6
CDR3aa: CASSLGAGEDTGELFF; CDR3nt: TGTGCCAGCAGCTTAGGGGCAGGGGAGGACACCGGGGAGCTGTTTTTT; abundance: .; v_gene: TRBV7-2; d_gene: .; j_gene: TRBJ2-2
CDR3aa: CASSLPGRGGTEAFF; CDR3nt: TGTGCCAGCAGCTTACCGGGCAGGGGGGGCACTGAAGCTTTCTTT; abundance: .; v_gene: TRBV7-2; d_gene: TRBD1; j_gene: TRBJ1-1
CDR3aa: CASSEGLAGLYEQYF; CDR3nt: TGTGCCAGCAGTGAGGGACTAGCGGGACTCTACGAGCAGTACTTC; abundance: once; v_gene: TRBV6-1; d_gene: TRBD2; j_gene: TRBJ2-7
CDR3aa: CASSLVGLDEQYF; CDR3nt: TGTGCCAGCAGCTTAGTAGGACTAGACGAGCAGTACTTC; abundance: .; v_gene: TRBV7-9; d_gene: TRBD2; j_gene: TRBJ2-7
CDR3aa: CASSLHPRRRTDTQYF; CDR3nt: TGTGCCAGCAGTCTACATCCCCGCCGAAGAACAGATACGCAGTATTTT; abundance: .; v_gene: TRBV27; d_gene: .; j_gene: TRBJ2-3
CDR3aa: CASSLASGRGEDQPQHF; CDR3nt: TGTGCCAGCAGCTTGGCCTCAGGGAGGGGGGAGGATCAGCCCCAGCATTTT; abundance: .; v_gene: TRBV5-5; d_gene: .; j_gene: TRBJ1-5
CDR3aa: CASRPEQNNYGYTF; CDR3nt: TGTGCCAGCCGACCGGAGCAAAATAACTATGGCTACACCTTC; abundance: .; v_gene: TRBV7-9; d_gene: .; j_gene: TRBJ1-2
CDR3aa: CASSLRSGDPYEQYF; CDR3nt: TGTGCCAGCAGCTTGAGATCTGGGGACCCCTACGAGCAGTACTTC; abundance: .; v_gene: TRBV5-4; d_gene: .; j_gene: TRBJ2-7
CDR3aa: CASSPPGGNEQYF; CDR3nt: TGTGCCAGCAGTCCCCCGGGCGGGAACGAGCAGTACTTC; abundance: .; v_gene: TRBV28; d_gene: .; j_gene: TRBJ2-7
CDR3aa: CASSMTSGLDEQYF; CDR3nt: TGTGCCAGCAGTATGACTAGCGGGCTTGACGAGCAGTACTTC; abundance: .; v_gene: TRBV28; d_gene: TRBD2; j_gene: TRBJ2-7
CDR3aa: CASSFQGSNQPQHF; CDR3nt: TGTGCCAGCAGCTTTCAAGGGTCCAATCAGCCCCAGCATTTT; abundance: .; v_gene: TRBV7-9; d_gene: .; j_gene: TRBJ1-5
CDR3aa: CASSLEGGSREQFF; CDR3nt: TGTGCCAGCAGCTTAGAGGGCGGGAGTCGGGAGCAGTTCTTC; abundance: .; v_gene: TRBV13; d_gene: TRBD2; j_gene: TRBJ2-1
CDR3aa: CASSLTLDRPPYNEQFF; CDR3nt: TGTGCCAGCAGCCTAACCCTGGACAGGCCACCCTACAATGAGCAGTTCTTC; abundance: .; v_gene: TRBV14; d_gene: TRBD1; j_gene: TRBJ2-1
CDR3aa: CSAAAYNEQFF; CDR3nt: TGCAGTGCTGCGGCGTACAATGAGCAGTTCTTC; abundance: .; v_gene: TRBV20-1; d_gene: .; j_gene: TRBJ2-1
CDR3aa: CASSGEEQGLFETQYF; CDR3nt: TGTGCCAGCAGTGGGGAGGAACAGGGGCTCTTTGAGACCCAGTACTTC; abundance: .; v_gene: TRBV2; d_gene: .; j_gene: TRBJ2-5
CDR3aa: CASRISLNTEAFF; CDR3nt: TGTGCCAGCAGGATCAGTCTGAACACTGAAGCTTTCTTT; abundance: .; v_gene: TRBV25-1; d_gene: .; j_gene: TRBJ1-1
CDR3aa: CASSLGRYEQYF; CDR3nt: TGTGCCAGCAGCTTAGGGCGGTACGAGCAGTACTTC; abundance: .; v_gene: TRBV11-2; d_gene: .; j_gene: TRBJ2-7